Here is one T cell receptor (beta chain) with its context. What it binds is not known. CDR1 and CDR2 (germline): MDHEN, SYDVKM. This CDR3 has 17 residues. With V trimmed by 2 bases and J by 0 bases, 9 bases remained unmatched. The entry originates in a study of neurological immune-mediated disorders. Over 160 million TCR-beta sequences from 15-18 subjects came from every sequencing run. TCRdb re-called the 5' RACE reads with MiXCR, one entry per CDR3 protein. This table holds 81,000 or so distinct CDR3 sequences, approximately 13% found once. The time point is: longitudinal time-point 2. Whole-study findings and limits: The greatest TCR clonal expansion occurred in HTLV-1-associated myelopathy and the least in multiple sclerosis, which fell below healthy controls. Private repertoires in all groups were suggested, as expanded clones shared no CDR3 amino acid sequences across subjects.

This receptor was identified in a female donor with HTLV-1-associated myelopathy (HAM/TSP). Sequenced: PBMCs. The chain carries TRBV28 and TRBJ2-7; the match to TRBD1 covers 8 bases. This CDR3 is CASSLPRTGWASYEQYF. The DNA of the CDR3 is TGTGCCAGCAGTTTACCTCGGACAGGGTGGGCCTCCTACGAGCAGTACTTC.